The T cell receptor beta chain under discussion was sequenced for a study of blood T cell repertoires in COVID-19. Clones were sequenced by immunoSEQ multiplex PCR, and TCRdb holds only the in-frame ones, with some missing. The sample carries approximately 250,000 clones, about 87% recorded once. Trimming removed 4 bases from V and 2 bases from J, with 16 bases in between. Per the germline V gene, CDR1 is SGHRS and CDR2 is YFSETQ. The CDR3 sequence is 15 residues long. The sample taken for sequencing was peripheral blood. The chain couples TRBV5-1 to TRBJ2-7; D might be TRBD2 (5 bases). This TCR was sampled from a human donor in a cohort sampled during active COVID-19. CDR3 amino acids: CASSRESAGAYEQYF. Written as DNA, the CDR3 is TGCGCCAGCAGCCGCGAATCCGCGGGCGCCTACGAGCAGTACTTC.